This entry describes one T cell receptor beta chain. Antigen specificity is unknown. The data belong to a study of CD8+ T cells in alopecia areata. Once RNA had been extracted, it was reverse transcribed into cDNA to act as the sequencing template. Using immunoSEQ multiplex PCR, the repertoire was profiled, and TCRdb retains in-frame clones only, with some absent. The sample lists about 100,000 clones; 84% were seen once. Study-level results: Many expanded lesional clones persisted in scalp and blood during tofacitinib. Affected lesional scalp, above all in alopecia totalis/universalis, was more clonal than normal scalp. Among the top 100, expanded CD8+ clones were significantly decreased by tofacitinib, as was scalp clonality.

The CDR3 has 18 amino acids. The germline V gene encodes CDR1 SNHLY and CDR2 FYNNEI. V was pared by 6 bases and J by 4 bases, with 16 bases of the junction left unmatched. The treatment here: oral pan-JAK inhibitor, 5-10 mg twice daily. Punch biopsies of lesional scalp, plus peripheral blood, were taken from alopecia areata patients. This clonotype originated in a human donor with alopecia areata. Sequencing was performed on CD8+ T cells sorted from blood, taken at week 24, from a patient treated with tofacitinib. J is TRBJ1-3 and V is TRBV2; 9 bases agree with TRBD1. DNA of the CDR3: TGTGCCAGCAGCGAGGCAACCGTTTACAGGGGGCACGGAAACACCATATATTTT. Translating it yields CASSEATVYRGHGNTIYF. The whole variable domain, remainder taken from reference TRBV2 and TRBJ1-3, is EPEVTQTPSHQVTQMGQEVILRCVPISNHLYFYWYRQILGQKVEFLVSFYNNEISEKSEIFDDQFSVERPDGSNFTLKIRSTKLEDSAMYFCASSEATVYRGHGNTIYFGEGSWLTVV.